The 25 T cell receptor beta chains reported below all come from one sample, sequenced in a study of Ad26.COV2.S vaccination and SARS-CoV-2 variants. The data were produced by immunoSEQ multiplex PCR, yet TCRdb's version contains in-frame clones alone and is incomplete. The sample shows about 140,000 clones, 86% of them seen only once. The specimen was peripheral blood, collected after recovery from COVID-19. The source of these receptors is a human donor who had recovered from COVID-19.

The gene calls are TRBV10-2 and TRBJ1-2, with TRBD1 matching over 10 bases. Germline assignment: CDR1 WSHSY and CDR2 SAAADI. V was clipped by 6 bases and J by 8 bases; unmatched bases: 6. The CDR3 loop spans 13 amino acids. The CDR3 spells CASSGTGERGYTF. CDR3 DNA: TGCGCCAGCAGCGGGACAGGGGAGAGAGGCTACACCTTC.

The chain combines TRBV11-3 with TRBJ2-7; 7 bases are shared with TRBD1. From germline, CDR1 is SGHNT and CDR2 YENEEA. V lost 5 bases to trimming and J lost 3 bases; unmatched junction nucleotides: 4. This CDR3 has 13 amino acids. CDR3 in amino acids: CASSKRTGYEQYF. CDR3 in DNA: TGTGCCAGCAGCAAAAGGACAGGCTACGAGCAGTACTTC.

This clone has only a few counts. In DNA form, the CDR3 reads TGTGCCAGCAGCTCTCCGGGGGGGCTCCGCACAGATACGCAGTATTTT. Translation: CASSSPGGLRTDTQYF. V is TRBV11-2 and J is TRBJ2-3; 8 bases line up with TRBD2. Germline CDR1 reads SGHAT; CDR2 reads FQNNGV. V lost 4 bases, J lost 1 base, and 7 bases stayed unmatched. CDR3 length: 16 amino acids.

This rearrangement joins TRBV6-5 to TRBJ1-6; no definite D call. Deletions cut 6 bases from V and 7 bases from J, with 13 bases between. The CDR3 has 14 amino acids. Germline lookup yields CDR1 MNHEY and CDR2 SVGAGI. The CDR3 loop is CASSKPRGNSPLHF. Here the CDR3 DNA reads TGTGCCAGCAGCAAGCCTCGCGGAAATTCACCCCTCCACTTT.

The rearrangement uses TRBV4-3 and TRBJ1-2, with D hard to call. The germline V gene encodes CDR1 LGHNA and CDR2 YSLEER. The V end was cut by 0 bases, the J end by 3 bases, with 11 bases between. CDR3 length: 15 amino acids. The CDR3 bases are TGCGCCAGCAGCCAAGAGGTCCAGCTTGACTATGGCTACACCTTC. Amino acids: CASSQEVQLDYGYTF.

The rearrangement links TRBV24-1 to TRBJ1-2; D not resolved. Germline V gene data show CDR1 as KGHDR and CDR2 as SFDVKD. CDR3 length: 11 amino acids. With 9 bases removed from V and 6 bases from J, the gap between germline ends came to 10 bases. CDR3 sequence: CATRPVDGYTF. As DNA, the CDR3 is TGTGCCACCCGGCCGGTCGATGGCTACACCTTC.

The chain links TRBV6-5 to TRBJ1-1; D is unresolved. Trimming left V 5 bases short and J 0 bases short, with 13 bases between. The germline V gene encodes CDR1 MNHEY and CDR2 SVGAGI. The CDR3 has 15 amino acids. This chain's CDR3 is CASSRGTDMNTEAFF. Written as DNA, the CDR3 is TGTGCCAGCAGTCGCGGAACAGACATGAACACTGAAGCTTTCTTT.

This CDR3 reads CATSDPSGVQETQYF. The CDR3, as DNA: TGTGCCACCAGTGACCCTAGCGGAGTCCAAGAGACCCAGTACTTC. This chain links TRBV24-1 with TRBJ2-5, with 7 bases identical to TRBD2. Germline lookup yields CDR1 KGHDR and CDR2 SFDVKD. This CDR3 has 15 amino acids. The trim removed 4 bases at V and 1 base at J, leaving 5 bases unmatched.

V is TRBV29-1 and J is TRBJ1-5; D possibly corresponds to TRBD1 (5 bases). Germline values: CDR1 SQVTM, CDR2 ANQGSEA. V shed 4 bases and J shed 0 bases, with 10 bases lying between them. The CDR3 runs 14 residues. CDR3 nucleotides: TGCAGCGTTGGGGACGGATTTAGCAATCAGCCCCAGCATTTT. This gives the protein CSVGDGFSNQPQHF.

The V and J genes are TRBV2 and TRBJ1-4; the match to TRBD1 covers 7 bases. The germline gives CDR1 SNHLY, CDR2 FYNNEI. This CDR3 has 11 residues. The V gene end was trimmed by 6 bases and the J gene end by 13 bases; junction bases not matched to a gene: 5. The CDR3, as DNA: TGTGCCAGCAGCCATCGACAGGGACTGTTTTTT. Its protein is CASSHRQGLFF.

V is TRBV19 and J is TRBJ1-1; tentative D call: TRBD1 (5 bases). This CDR3 comprises 15 residues. Trimming cost V 1 base and J 0 bases, with 9 bases left between them. Germline loops: CDR1 LNHDA, CDR2 SQIVND (reference sequence). CDR3 DNA: TGTGCCAGTAGTATAGGAAGGGGAATGAACACTGAAGCTTTCTTT. This gives the protein CASSIGRGMNTEAFF.

The chain links TRBV6-5 to TRBJ1-5; 7 bases fit TRBD1. The CDR3 runs to 15 residues. CDR1 and CDR2 (germline): MNHEY, SVGAGI. V trimming: 3 bases; J trimming: 4 bases; junction bases outside the gene matches: 6. The CDR3 reads CASSYGSGGNQPQHF. CDR3 bases: TGTGCCAGCAGTTATGGATCAGGGGGAAATCAGCCCCAGCATTTT.

The chain links TRBV3-1 (or the pseudogene TRBV3-2) to TRBJ2-3, with 7 bases identical to TRBD1. CDR1 is LGHDT, CDR2 YNNKEL, per germline (reference sequence). V dropped 4 bases and J dropped 0; count of bases not matched to a gene: 7. There are 16 residues in the CDR3. The CDR3 DNA reads as TGTGCCAGCAGCCCCGGGACAGACACTAGCACAGATACGCAGTATTTT. Its protein is CASSPGTDTSTDTQYF.

The V and J genes are TRBV19 and TRBJ1-1; TRBD1 matches 7 bases. V dropped 7 bases and J dropped 2; count of bases not matched to a gene: 7. Looked up from germline, CDR1 is LNHDA and CDR2 is SQIVND (reference sequence). The CDR3 has 14 residues. For the CDR3, the DNA is TGTGCCAGTAAATTCGGACAGGACAACACTGAAGCTTTCTTT. Translated, it gives CASKFGQDNTEAFF.

This clone came up once. V is TRBV28 and J is TRBJ1-3; D remains unclear. CDR3 length equals 14 residues. Germline V lookup: CDR1 MDHEN, CDR2 SYDVKM. Trimming pared 7 bases from V and 1 base from J, leaving 11 bases between. This CDR3 is CASIPGGSGNTIYF. For the CDR3, the DNA is TGTGCCAGCATCCCGGGAGGGTCTGGAAACACCATATATTTT.

The CDR3 nucleotides are TGTGCCAGCAGCCAAGGGGGAGGACAGCCCCAGCATTTT. Translating it yields CASSQGGGQPQHF. The chain has TRBV3-1 (or the pseudogene TRBV3-2) and TRBJ1-5; D gene unclear. The CDR3 runs 13 residues. Per germline, CDR1 LGHDT and CDR2 YNNKEL (reference sequence). V was pared by 1 base and J by 7 bases, with 8 bases between.

The CDR3 nucleotides read TGTGCCAGCAGCTTTGACAGGGGGGTCACAGATACGCAGTATTTT. Amino acid sequence: CASSFDRGVTDTQYF. This chain uses TRBV5-4 with TRBJ2-3, with 9 nucleotides matching TRBD1. The CDR3 extends over 15 amino acids. J lost 2 bases, V lost 2 bases, and 3 bases had no gene match. Germline lookup yields CDR1 SGHNT and CDR2 YYREEE (reference sequence).

The chain couples TRBV30 to TRBJ2-7, with a weak D call TRBD1 (6 bases). The CDR3 consists of 13 residues. Trimming pared 4 bases from V and 5 bases from J, leaving 15 bases between. Germline lookup yields CDR1 GTSNPN and CDR2 SVGIG (reference sequence). CDR3 in amino acids: CAWTQGVWHEQYF. For the CDR3, the DNA is TGTGCCTGGACACAGGGCGTTTGGCACGAGCAGTACTTC.

This chain joins TRBV28 and TRBJ1-1, with D perhaps matching TRBD1 (5 bases). V lost 7 bases to trimming and J lost 0 bases, with 21 bases between them. Germline values: CDR1 MDHEN, CDR2 SYDVKM. This CDR3 spans 17 amino acids. The CDR3 DNA reads TGTGCCAGCACCTCCCCCCCGGGGGGGAGAATGAACACTGAAGCTTTCTTT. Its protein is CASTSPPGGRMNTEAFF.

This clone was detected only once. The chain employs TRBV5-6 and TRBJ2-7; D is ambiguous. Germline V gives CDR1 SGHDT, CDR2 YYEEEE. This CDR3 contains 16 residues. Between the trimmed V and J ends, which lost 1 base and 4 bases, there was a span of 18 bases. The CDR3 is CASSLLMTEVDYEQYF. The DNA of the CDR3 is TGTGCCAGCAGCTTGCTAATGACTGAAGTCGATTACGAGCAGTACTTC.

This rearrangement joins TRBV3-1 (or the pseudogene TRBV3-2) to TRBJ2-7, with 10 bases fitting TRBD2. The CDR3 spans 15 residues. Germline assignment: CDR1 LGHDT and CDR2 YNNKEL (reference sequence). J was trimmed by 2 bases and V by 11 bases; bases with no gene match: 12. The CDR3 coding sequence is TGTGCCCGAATCCACGGGCTAGCGGGGGCCTACGAGCAGTACTTC. Translation gives CARIHGLAGAYEQYF.

The V and J genes are TRBV28 and TRBJ2-3; D gene ambiguous. V was clipped by 6 bases and J by 0 bases, with 13 bases between them. Germline V gene sequence: CDR1 MDHEN, CDR2 SYDVKM. This CDR3 spans 15 amino acids. CDR3 DNA sequence: TGTGCCAGCAGCCCAAGGGCGTTTAGCACAGATACGCAGTATTTT. As protein: CASSPRAFSTDTQYF.

The chain links TRBV19 to TRBJ2-5, with a tentative D call TRBD2 (5 bases). V dropped 3 bases and J dropped 7 bases, with 15 bases sitting between them. The CDR3 loop spans 14 amino acids. The germline CDR1 and CDR2 sequences are LNHDA and SQIVND (reference sequence). This CDR3 reads CASSMGRGLGTQYF. Here the CDR3 DNA reads TGTGCCAGTAGTATGGGTCGGGGTCTAGGGACCCAGTACTTC.

The V call is TRBV6-6, the J call TRBJ2-2, with TRBD2 as a possible D gene (6 bases). The CDR3 spans 16 residues. V was shortened by 2 bases and J by 0 bases, with 10 bases between the two germline ends. Germline CDR1 and CDR2: MNHNY and SVGAGI (reference sequence). CDR3 protein: CASSYGLATNTGELFF. The CDR3 DNA reads TGTGCCAGCAGTTACGGTCTAGCGACGAACACCGGGGAGCTGTTTTTT.

The V gene is TRBV9, the J gene TRBJ1-1; a weak D match, TRBD1 (5 bases). Germline CDR1 and CDR2: SGDLS and YYNGEE. Trimming shortened V by 0 bases and J by 0 bases, and 15 bases separated the two germline ends. This CDR3 has 17 residues. CDR3 residues: CASSVGGDRIMNTEAFF. CDR3 nucleotide sequence: TGTGCCAGCAGCGTAGGAGGGGACCGCATCATGAACACTGAAGCTTTCTTT.